This entry features one TCR beta chain sequence. The CDR3 extends over 13 amino acids. Per the germline V gene, CDR1 is MNHEY and CDR2 is SMNVEV (reference sequence). Trimming removed 6 bases at V and 6 bases at J, with 13 bases between. Sequencing used immunoSEQ multiplex PCR; TCRdb keeps in-frame clones, though not all of them. Found here are under 45,000 clones, 89% of them singletons; the top ten hold around 6.8%. These data belong to a study of graft-versus-host responses after intestinal transplantation. The chain links TRBV27 to TRBJ2-3; no clear D gene. The starting material was PBMCs, obtained less than 280 days after transplant. This sequence was found in a human patient who received an intestinal transplant, so some T cells may come from the graft donor. In DNA, the CDR3 is TGTGCCAGCAGCTTTTTGAAAGGGGATACGCAGTATTTT. This gives the protein CASSFLKGDTQYF.